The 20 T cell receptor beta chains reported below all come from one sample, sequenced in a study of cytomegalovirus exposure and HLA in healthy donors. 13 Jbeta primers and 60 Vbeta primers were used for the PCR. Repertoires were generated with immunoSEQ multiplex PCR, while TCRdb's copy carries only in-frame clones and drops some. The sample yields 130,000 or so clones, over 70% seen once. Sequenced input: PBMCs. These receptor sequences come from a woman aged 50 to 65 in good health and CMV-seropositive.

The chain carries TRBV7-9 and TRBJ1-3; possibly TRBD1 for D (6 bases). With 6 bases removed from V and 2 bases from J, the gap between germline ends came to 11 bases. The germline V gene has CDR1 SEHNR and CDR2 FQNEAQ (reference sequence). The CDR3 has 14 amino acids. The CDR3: CASRGGGTGNTIYF. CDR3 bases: TGTGCCAGCAGAGGGGGGGGAACTGGAAACACCATATATTTT.

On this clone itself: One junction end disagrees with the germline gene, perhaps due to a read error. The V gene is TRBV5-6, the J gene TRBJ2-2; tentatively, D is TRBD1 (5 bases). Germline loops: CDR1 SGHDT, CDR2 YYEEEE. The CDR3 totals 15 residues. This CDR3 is CASCLGMGLDGELFF. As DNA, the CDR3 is TGTGCCAGCTGCTTAGGAATGGGGCTCGACGGGGAGCTGTTTTTT.

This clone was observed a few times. The CDR3 DNA sequence: TGTGCCTGGAGTGTCCTGGACAGGGGCTACACCTTC. Translating gives CAWSVLDRGYTF. The chain links TRBV30 to TRBJ1-2; TRBD1 matches 7 bases. This CDR3 contains 12 residues. CDR1 and CDR2 (germline): GTSNPN, SVGIG (reference sequence). With V trimmed by 0 bases and J by 8 bases, 3 bases remained unmatched.

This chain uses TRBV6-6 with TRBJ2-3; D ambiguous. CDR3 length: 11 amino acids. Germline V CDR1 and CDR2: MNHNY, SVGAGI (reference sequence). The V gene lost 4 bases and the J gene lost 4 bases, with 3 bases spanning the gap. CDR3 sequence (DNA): TGTGCCAGCAGTTCGGCAGATACGCAGTATTTT. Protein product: CASSSADTQYF.

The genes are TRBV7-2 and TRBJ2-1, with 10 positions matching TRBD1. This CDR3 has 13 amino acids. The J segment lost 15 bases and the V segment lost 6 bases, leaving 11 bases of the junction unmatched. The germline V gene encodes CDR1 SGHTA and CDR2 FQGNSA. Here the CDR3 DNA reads TGTGCCAGCAGACGTGACAGGGGGCAGAAGTGGTTCTTC. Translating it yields CASRRDRGQKWFF.

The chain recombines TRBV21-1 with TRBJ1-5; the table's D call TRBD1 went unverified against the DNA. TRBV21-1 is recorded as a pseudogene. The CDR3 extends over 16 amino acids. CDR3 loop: CASNAGQGNGNQPQHF. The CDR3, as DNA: TGTGCCAGCAACGCGGGACAGGGTAATGGCAATCAGCCCCAGCATTTT.

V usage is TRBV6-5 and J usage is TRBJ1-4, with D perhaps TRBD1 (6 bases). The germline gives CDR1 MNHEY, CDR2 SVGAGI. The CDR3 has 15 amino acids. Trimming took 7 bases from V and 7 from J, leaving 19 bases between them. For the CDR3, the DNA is TGTGCCAGCACTTCTCGAGGGGGTCAGGGTGAAAAACTGTTTTTT. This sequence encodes CASTSRGGQGEKLFF.

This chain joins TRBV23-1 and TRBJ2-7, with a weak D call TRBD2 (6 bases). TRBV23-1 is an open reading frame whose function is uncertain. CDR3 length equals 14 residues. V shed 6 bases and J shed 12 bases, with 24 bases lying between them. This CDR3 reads CASSHKTTSGVRYF. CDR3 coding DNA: TGCGCCAGCAGCCATAAAACTACCTCGGGAGTTCGGTACTTC.

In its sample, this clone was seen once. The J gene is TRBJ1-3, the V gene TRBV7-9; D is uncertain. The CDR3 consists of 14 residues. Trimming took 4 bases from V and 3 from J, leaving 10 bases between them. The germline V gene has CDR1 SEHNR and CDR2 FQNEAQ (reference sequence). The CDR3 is CASSSDRSGNTIYF. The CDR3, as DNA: TGTGCCAGCAGCTCAGATCGGAGTGGAAACACCATATATTTT. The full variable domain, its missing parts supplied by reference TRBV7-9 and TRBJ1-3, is DTGVSQNPRHKITKRGQNVTFRCDPISEHNRLYWYRQTLGQGPEFLTYFQNEAQLEKSRLLSDRFSAERPKGSFSTLEIQRTEQGDSAMYLCASSSDRSGNTIYFGEGSWLTVV.

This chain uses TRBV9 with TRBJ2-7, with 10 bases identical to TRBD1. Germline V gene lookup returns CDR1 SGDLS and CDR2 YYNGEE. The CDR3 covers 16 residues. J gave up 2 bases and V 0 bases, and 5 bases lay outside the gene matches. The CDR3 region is CASSVVGGQGTYEQYF. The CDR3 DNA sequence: TGTGCCAGCAGCGTAGTAGGGGGACAGGGGACCTACGAGCAGTACTTC.

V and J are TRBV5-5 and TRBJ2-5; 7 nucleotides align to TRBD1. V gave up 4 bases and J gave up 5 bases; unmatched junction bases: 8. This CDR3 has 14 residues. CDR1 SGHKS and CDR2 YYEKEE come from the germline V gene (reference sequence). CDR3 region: CASSVQGVGETQYF. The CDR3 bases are TGTGCCAGCAGCGTCCAGGGGGTTGGGGAGACCCAGTACTTC. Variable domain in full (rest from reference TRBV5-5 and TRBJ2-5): DAGVTQSPTHLIKTRGQQVTLRCSPISGHKSVSWYQQVLGQGPQFIFQYYEKEERGRGNFPDRFSARQFPNYSSELNVNALLLGDSALYLCASSVQGVGETQYFGPGTRLLVL.

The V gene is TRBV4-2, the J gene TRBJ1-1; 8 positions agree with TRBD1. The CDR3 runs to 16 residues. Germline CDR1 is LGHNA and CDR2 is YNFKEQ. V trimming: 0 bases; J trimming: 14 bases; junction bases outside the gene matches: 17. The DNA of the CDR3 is TGTGCCAGCAGCCAAGAAGGTTCGTCGGGCCAGGGGGCCGAATTCTTT. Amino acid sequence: CASSQEGSSGQGAEFF.

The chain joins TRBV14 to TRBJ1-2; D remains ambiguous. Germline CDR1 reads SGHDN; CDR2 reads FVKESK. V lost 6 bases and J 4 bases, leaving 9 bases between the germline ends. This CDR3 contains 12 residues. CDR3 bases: TGTGCCAGCAGTCCAATGAGCTATGGCTACACCTTC. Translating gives CASSPMSYGYTF.

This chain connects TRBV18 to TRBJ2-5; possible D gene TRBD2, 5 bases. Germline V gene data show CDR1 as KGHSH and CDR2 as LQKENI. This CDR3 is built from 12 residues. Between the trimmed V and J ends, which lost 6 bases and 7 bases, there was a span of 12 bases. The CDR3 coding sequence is TGTGCCAGCTCCTCCGGAGGTGGGACCCAGTACTTC. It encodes CASSSGGGTQYF.

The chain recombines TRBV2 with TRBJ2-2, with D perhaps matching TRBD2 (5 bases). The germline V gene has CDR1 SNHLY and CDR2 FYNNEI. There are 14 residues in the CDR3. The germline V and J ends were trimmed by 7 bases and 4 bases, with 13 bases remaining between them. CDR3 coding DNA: TGTGCCAGCATCCGCTCAGGAGGCACCGGGGAGCTGTTTTTT. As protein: CASIRSGGTGELFF.

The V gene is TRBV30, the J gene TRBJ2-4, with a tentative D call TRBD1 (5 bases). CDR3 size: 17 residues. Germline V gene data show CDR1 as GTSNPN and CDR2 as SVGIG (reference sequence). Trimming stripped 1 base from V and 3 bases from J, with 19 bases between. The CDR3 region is CAWSGPGIGDNKNIQYF. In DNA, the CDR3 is TGTGCCTGGAGTGGGCCAGGGATTGGGGATAACAAAAACATTCAGTACTTC. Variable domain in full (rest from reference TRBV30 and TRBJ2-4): SQTIHQWPATLVQPVGSPLSLECTVEGTSNPNLYWYRQAAGRGLQLLFYSVGIGQISSEVPQNLSASRPQDRQFILSSKKLLLSDSGFYLCAWSGPGIGDNKNIQYFGAGTRLSVL.

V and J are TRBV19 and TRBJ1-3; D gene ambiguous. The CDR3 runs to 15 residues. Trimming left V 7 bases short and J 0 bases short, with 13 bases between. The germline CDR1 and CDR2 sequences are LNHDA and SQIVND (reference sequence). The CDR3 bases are TGTGCCAGTAAAGCCGACACCGGCTCTGGAAACACCATATATTTT. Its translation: CASKADTGSGNTIYF.

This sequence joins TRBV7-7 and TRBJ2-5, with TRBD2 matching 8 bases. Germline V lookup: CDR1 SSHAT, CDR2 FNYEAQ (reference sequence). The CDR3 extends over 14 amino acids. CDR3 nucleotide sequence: TGTGCTACCGCGGGGGCGGGAGGCCAAGAGACCCAGTACTTC. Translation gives CATAGAGGQETQYF.

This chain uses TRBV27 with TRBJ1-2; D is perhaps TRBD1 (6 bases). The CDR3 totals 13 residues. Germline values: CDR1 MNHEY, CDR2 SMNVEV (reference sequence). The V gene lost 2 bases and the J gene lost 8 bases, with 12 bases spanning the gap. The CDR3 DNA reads TGTGCCAGCAGTTTACGGGGGGCCGACGGCTACACCTTC. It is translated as CASSLRGADGYTF.

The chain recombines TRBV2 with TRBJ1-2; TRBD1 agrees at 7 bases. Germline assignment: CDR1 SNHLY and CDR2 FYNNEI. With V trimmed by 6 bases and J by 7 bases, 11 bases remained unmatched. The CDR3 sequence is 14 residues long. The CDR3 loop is CASRVRTGRVGYTF. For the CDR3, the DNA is TGTGCCAGCAGGGTCAGGACAGGCCGGGTTGGCTACACCTTC.